A selection of T cell receptor beta chains follows, all from one sample in a study of blood T cell repertoires in COVID-19. The repertoire was sequenced with immunoSEQ multiplex PCR; TCRdb's copy has only in-frame clones and lacks some. The table has more than 150,000 clones, 78% seen once. The sample consisted of peripheral blood. The receptors derive from a woman older than 75 with active or convalescent COVID-19. Each CDR3 is given with its conserved first and last residue. D genes are given only for firm matches. Size is omitted from some rows. Given values are once, few, many or a class for expanded clones.

V,size,J,D,DNA,CDR3
TRBV7-2,NA,TRBJ2-1,NA,TGTGCCAGCAGCCCCATGGCGGGCTCCTACAATGAGCAGTTCTTC,CASSPMAGSYNEQFF
TRBV19,NA,TRBJ1-4,NA,TGTGCCAGTAGTATAGTTTTGGGCCAAACTAATGAAAAACTGTTTTTT,CASSIVLGQTNEKLFF
TRBV3-1/TRBV3-2,NA,TRBJ1-1,NA,TGTGCCAGCAGCCAATTCCGGGGGAACACTGAAGCTTTCTTT,CASSQFRGNTEAFF
TRBV14,few,TRBJ1-6,NA,TGTGCCAGCAGCCGAACGCGGGGATCACCCCTCCACTTT,CASSRTRGSPLHF
TRBV5-6,NA,TRBJ1-1,NA,TGTGCCAGCAGCGGAGGGTCTTTCAACACTGAAGCTTTCTTT,CASSGGSFNTEAFF
TRBV5-6,few,TRBJ1-3,TRBD1,TGTGCCAGCAGCTTGACAGGGGTCAGCGAAAACACCATATATTTT,CASSLTGVSENTIYF
TRBV5-1,NA,TRBJ2-7,TRBD1,TGCGCCAGCAGCTTAACCGGGACAGCGGAATACGAGCAGTACTTC,CASSLTGTAEYEQYF
TRBV6-5,NA,TRBJ1-1,NA,TGTGCCAGCAGACCCACCGGGGAGAACACTGAAGCTTTCTTT,CASRPTGENTEAFF
TRBV5-1,NA,TRBJ2-5,TRBD2,TGCGCCAGCACCCCCCGACTAGCTGGCGAGACCCAGTACTTC,CASTPRLAGETQYF
TRBV11-2,NA,TRBJ2-1,TRBD1,TGTGCCAGCAGCTCACTAAGGGGGCGCAACCACAATGAGCAGTTCTTC,CASSSLRGRNHNEQFF
TRBV20-1,many,TRBJ2-7,NA,TGCAGTGCTAGTTCTGGGCACGAGCAGTACTTC,CSASSGHEQYF
TRBV7-2,once,TRBJ1-1,NA,TGTGCCAGCAGCATGCGGGGGGCCACTGAAGCTTTCTTT,CASSMRGATEAFF
TRBV29-1,NA,TRBJ1-3,TRBD1,TGCAGCGTTGACCCAGGGGGCCCTGGAAACACCATATATTTT,CSVDPGGPGNTIYF
TRBV5-1,NA,TRBJ2-5,NA,TGCGCCAGCAGCTCGGCAGGGGCCGGGGGGGAGACCCAGTACTTC,CASSSAGAGGETQYF
TRBV5-1,NA,TRBJ2-7,TRBD2,TGCGCCAGCAGCCTTACAGGGAGCGCGGGGGGTTACGAGCAGTACTTC,CASSLTGSAGGYEQYF
TRBV10-1,once,TRBJ2-7,NA,TGCGCCAGTTACGAAAATACCGGGACTGATGGCGAGCAGTACTTC,CASYENTGTDGEQYF
TRBV6-6,NA,TRBJ1-4,NA,TGTGCCAGCAGCCCCGGGGGGATTAATGAAAAACTGTTTTTT,CASSPGGINEKLFF
TRBV9,NA,TRBJ2-7,TRBD2,TGTGCCAGCAGCGTTGGGACTAGCGGGGGGGCCCGGAACGAGCAGTACTTC,CASSVGTSGGARNEQYF
TRBV4-3,once,TRBJ2-7,NA,TGCGCCAGCAGCCAAGATGGCACCCGCGGTAACTACGAGCAGTACTTC,CASSQDGTRGNYEQYF
TRBV28,NA,TRBJ1-6,NA,TGTGCCAGCAGTATAGGAGCAACTTCACCCCTCCACTTT,CASSIGATSPLHF
TRBV4-3,NA,TRBJ2-1,TRBD2,TGCGCCAGCAGCCAAGACCTAGCGGGGGGGCCACAAAATGAGCAGTTCTTC,CASSQDLAGGPQNEQFF
TRBV18,NA,TRBJ2-3,TRBD1,TGTGCCAGCTCAATTAGACAGGGCAATACAGATACGCAGTATTTT,CASSIRQGNTDTQYF
TRBV28,NA,TRBJ1-5,TRBD1,TGTGCCAGCAGAAAAACAGGGGGCGATAATCAGCCCCAGCATTTT,CASRKTGGDNQPQHF
TRBV24-1,NA,TRBJ2-1,TRBD2,TGTGCCACCAGTGATGGACTAGATAGCTCCTACAATGAGCAGTTCTTC,CATSDGLDSSYNEQFF
TRBV9,once,TRBJ1-6,NA,TGTGCCAGCAGCGTAGCCCAGGGAAATAATTCACCCCTCCACTTT,CASSVAQGNNSPLHF
TRBV9,NA,TRBJ2-1,TRBD2,TGTGCCAGCAGCCCGCGGACTAGCGGGGAATACAATGAGCAGTTCTTC,CASSPRTSGEYNEQFF
TRBV27,NA,TRBJ2-5,NA,TGTGCCAGCAGTTTATTTCCAGGGGAAGAGACCCAGTACTTC,CASSLFPGEETQYF
TRBV5-1,once,TRBJ1-4,NA,TGCGCCAGCAGCTTGTCCGGGGGTTCTAATGAAAAACTGTTTTTT,CASSLSGGSNEKLFF
TRBV24-1,NA,TRBJ2-2,NA,TGTGCCACCGGAATGATGGGAGATACGAACACCGGGGAGCTGTTTTTT,CATGMMGDTNTGELFF
TRBV15,few,TRBJ1-3,NA,TGTGCCACCAGCAGAGATGTCGGACAGACTGGAAACACCATATATTTT,CATSRDVGQTGNTIYF
TRBV3-1/TRBV3-2,NA,TRBJ2-3,TRBD2,TGTGCCAGCAGCCAAGGACTAGCCCGCACAGATACGCAGTATTTT,CASSQGLARTDTQYF
TRBV6-5,few,TRBJ1-2,TRBD1,TGTGCCACCGGGACAGCCAACTATGGCTACACCTTC,CATGTANYGYTF
TRBV12-3/TRBV12-4,NA,TRBJ2-7,TRBD2,TGTGCCAGCAATCAGGGACTAAGCTACGAGCAGTACTTC,CASNQGLSYEQYF
TRBV10-3,NA,TRBJ1-1,NA,TGTGCCATCAGTGAGTCTCCCCGAGGCACTGAAGCTTTCTTT,CAISESPRGTEAFF
TRBV28,NA,TRBJ2-5,TRBD1,TGTGCCAGCAGTTCCGAAACAGGGGGCGAGACCCAGTACTTC,CASSSETGGETQYF
TRBV5-1,NA,TRBJ1-1,NA,TGCGCCAGCAGCTTGGTTGAAGGGGACACTGAAGCTTTCTTT,CASSLVEGDTEAFF
TRBV28,NA,TRBJ1-1,NA,TGTGCCAGCAGTCGAGGATGGGGCGAGAACACTGAAGCTTTCTTT,CASSRGWGENTEAFF
TRBV5-4,NA,TRBJ1-3,NA,TGTGCCAGCAGCTTGGTGTCAGACTCTGGAAACACCATATATTTT,CASSLVSDSGNTIYF
TRBV5-4,few,TRBJ2-3,NA,TGTGCCAGCAGCTTGGAGTCCCAACTCGCGTATACGCAGTATTTT,CASSLESQLAYTQYF
TRBV27,NA,TRBJ1-5,NA,TGTGCCACGAGGCCAATTGTGGGGCCCCAGCATTTT,CATRPIVGPQHF
TRBV2,few,TRBJ2-2,NA,TGTGCCAGCAGGGACTCCGGGGAGCTGTTTTTT,CASRDSGELFF
TRBV27,few,TRBJ1-5,NA,TGTGCCAGCAGTTTCGGCAGGATCGGTCAGCCCCAGCATTTT,CASSFGRIGQPQHF
TRBV7-9,NA,TRBJ2-7,NA,TGTGCCAGCAGCCGCGCAATGGGGGCCCCTAACTTC,CASSRAMGAPNF
TRBV18,NA,TRBJ2-7,TRBD1,TGTGCCAGCTCACCGGGGACAGGGGGCAAGGGAGAGCAGTACTTC,CASSPGTGGKGEQYF
TRBV12-3/TRBV12-4,NA,TRBJ2-2,NA,TGTGCCAGCTCTGTAGCCCCCGGGGAGCTGTTTTTT,CASSVAPGELFF
TRBV19,NA,TRBJ2-5,TRBD2,TGTGCCAGTAGTATAGCGGGGGGAGGGGAGACCCAGTACTTC,CASSIAGGGETQYF
TRBV28,few,TRBJ2-3,NA,TGTGCCAGCTCGGGACACGGGGAGCATACGCAGTATTTT,CASSGHGEHTQYF
TRBV9,once,TRBJ2-5,TRBD2,TGTGCCAGCAGCGTTTCTAGCGGGGGGGCCAGAGAGACCCAGTACTTC,CASSVSSGGARETQYF
TRBV3-1/TRBV3-2,NA,TRBJ2-7,NA,TGTGCCAGCACGACCGGCGGCGAGCAGTACTTC,CASTTGGEQYF
TRBV24-1,NA,TRBJ2-3,TRBD1,TGTGCCACCAGTGAATGGACAGGGGGCACCTCCGATACGCAGTATTTT,CATSEWTGGTSDTQYF
TRBV11-3,NA,TRBJ1-1,NA,TGTGCCAGCAGCTTAAACGGGTACACTGAAGCTTTCTTT,CASSLNGYTEAFF
TRBV25-1,NA,TRBJ2-3,NA,TGTGCCAGCAGTGTCCCGGGAAGATCAACAGATACGCAGTATTTT,CASSVPGRSTDTQYF